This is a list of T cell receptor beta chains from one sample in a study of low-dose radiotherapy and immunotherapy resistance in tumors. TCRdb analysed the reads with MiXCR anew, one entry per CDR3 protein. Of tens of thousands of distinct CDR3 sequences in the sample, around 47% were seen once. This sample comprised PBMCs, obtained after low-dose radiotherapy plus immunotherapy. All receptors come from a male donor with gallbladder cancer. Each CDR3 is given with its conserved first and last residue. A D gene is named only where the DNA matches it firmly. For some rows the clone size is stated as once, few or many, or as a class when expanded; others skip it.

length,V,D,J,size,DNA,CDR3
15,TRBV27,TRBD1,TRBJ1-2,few,TGTGCCAGCAGTCCACAGACAGGGTACCTCTATGGCTACACCTTC,CASSPQTGYLYGYTF
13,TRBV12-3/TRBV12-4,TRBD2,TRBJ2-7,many,TGTGCCAGCAGTCCTAGCGGGAGCTACGAGCAGTACTTC,CASSPSGSYEQYF
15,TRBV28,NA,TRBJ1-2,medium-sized,TGTGCCAGCAGTACCACAGGGAAGGCCGGCTATGGCTACACCTTC,CASSTTGKAGYGYTF
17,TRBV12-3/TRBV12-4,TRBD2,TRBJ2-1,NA,TGTGCCAGCAGTTTGGGACCTAGCGGGAGCTCCTACAATGAGCAGTTCTTC,CASSLGPSGSSYNEQFF
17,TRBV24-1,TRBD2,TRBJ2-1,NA,TGTGCCACCAGTGATACACTAGCGGGGTGGTCCTACAATGAGCAGTTCTTC,CATSDTLAGWSYNEQFF
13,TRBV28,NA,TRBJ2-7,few,TGTGCCAGCAGCTCGACAGCCACCTACGAGCAGTACTTC,CASSSTATYEQYF
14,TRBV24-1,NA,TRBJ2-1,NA,TGTGCCACCAGTGACCCGGGACGAGGCAATGAGCAGTTCTTC,CATSDPGRGNEQFF
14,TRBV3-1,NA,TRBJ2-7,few,TGTGCCAGCAGCCGACTTGGGGGGTCCTACGAGCAGTACTTC,CASSRLGGSYEQYF
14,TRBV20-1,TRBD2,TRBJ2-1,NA,TGCAGTGCTAGTCCGGGACTAGCGGGCCAGGAGCAGTTCTTC,CSASPGLAGQEQFF
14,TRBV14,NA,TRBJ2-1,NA,TGTGCCAGCAGCCAAGTCACCCGCGGAGGTGAGCAGTTCTTC,CASSQVTRGGEQFF
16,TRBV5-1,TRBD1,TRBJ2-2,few,TGCGCCAGCAGCAGAAGACAGGGTCGGAACACCGGGGAGCTGTTTTTT,CASSRRQGRNTGELFF
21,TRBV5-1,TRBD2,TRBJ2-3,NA,TGCGCCAGCAGCTCGTGGACGGCTTTCGGCGCTAGCGGGGGGCACACAGATACGCAGTATTTT,CASSSWTAFGASGGHTDTQYF
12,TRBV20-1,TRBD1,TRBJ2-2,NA,TGCAGTGCTACAAGACAGGGCGGGGAGCTGTTTTTT,CSATRQGGELFF
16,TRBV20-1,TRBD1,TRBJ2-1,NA,TGCAGTGCTTTCCCTCGGACAGGGCTGTCCTACAATGAGCAGTTCTTC,CSAFPRTGLSYNEQFF
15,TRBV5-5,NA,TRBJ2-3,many,TGTGCCAGCAGCTTGGAGGGGATGGGCACAGATACGCAGTATTTT,CASSLEGMGTDTQYF
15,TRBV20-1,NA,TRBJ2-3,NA,TGCAGTGCTAGGCCGGGACGAATTTCCACAGATACGCAGTATTTT,CSARPGRISTDTQYF
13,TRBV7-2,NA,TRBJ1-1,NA,TGTGCCAGCAGCTTACCGGGGAACACTGAAGCTTTCTTT,CASSLPGNTEAFF
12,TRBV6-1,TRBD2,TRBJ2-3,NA,TGTGCCAGCAGAGGTAGCGGGGATACGCAGTATTTT,CASRGSGDTQYF
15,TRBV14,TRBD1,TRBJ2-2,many,TGTGCCAGCAGGCAAGACAGGGGATTGGCCGGGGAGCTGTTTTTT,CASRQDRGLAGELFF
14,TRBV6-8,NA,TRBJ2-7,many,TGTGCCAGCAGGCCCGGCAGGGGTAGGAACGAGCAGTACTTC,CASRPGRGRNEQYF
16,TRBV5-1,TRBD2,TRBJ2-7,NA,TGCGCCAGCAGCTTGGAGTCCCTAGCGGGAGCCTACGAGCAGTACTTC,CASSLESLAGAYEQYF
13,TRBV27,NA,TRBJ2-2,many,TGTGCCAGCAGTTTATGGGGGACCGGGGAGCTGTTTTTT,CASSLWGTGELFF
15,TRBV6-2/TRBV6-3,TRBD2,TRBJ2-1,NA,TGTGCCAGCAGTGAAAAAGGGCTAGCGGCCAATGAGCAGTTCTTC,CASSEKGLAANEQFF
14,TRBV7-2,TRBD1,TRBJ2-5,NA,TGTGCCAGCCTCCGCAGGGGGCTGGGGGAGACCCAGTACTTC,CASLRRGLGETQYF
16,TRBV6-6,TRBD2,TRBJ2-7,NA,TGTGCCAGCAGTTACTCCCTTAGCGGGAGAGTGTACGAGCAGTACTTC,CASSYSLSGRVYEQYF
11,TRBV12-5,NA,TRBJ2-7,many,TGTGCTAGTGGTTTCGGCTACGAGCAGTACTTC,CASGFGYEQYF
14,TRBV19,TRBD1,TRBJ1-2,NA,TGTGCCAGTAGTCGGACAGGGGAGATCCTGGGCTACACCTTC,CASSRTGEILGYTF
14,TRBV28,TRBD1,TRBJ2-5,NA,TGTGCCAGCAAGAAAGGGGGCATGCAAGAGACCCAGTACTTC,CASKKGGMQETQYF
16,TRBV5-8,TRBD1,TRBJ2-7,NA,TGTGCCAGCAGCTTGGGGACAGGGTCCTTCGTCGACGAGCAGTACTTC,CASSLGTGSFVDEQYF
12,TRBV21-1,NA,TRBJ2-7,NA,TGTGCCAGTAGTGTACAGGGGGACGAGCAGTACTTC,CASSVQGDEQYF
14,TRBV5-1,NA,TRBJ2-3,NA,TGCGCCAGCAGCTTGTTACCGGTCCCAGATACGCAGTATTTT,CASSLLPVPDTQYF
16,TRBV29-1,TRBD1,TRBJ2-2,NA,TGCAGCGTGGCCGGAGGGACAGGAGATAACACCGGGGAGCTGTTTTTT,CSVAGGTGDNTGELFF
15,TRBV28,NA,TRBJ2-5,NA,TGTGCCAGCAGTTTACTCCAGGCCTTGGGGGAGACCCAGTACTTC,CASSLLQALGETQYF
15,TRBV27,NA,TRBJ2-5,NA,TGTGCCAGCAGTCCTCGATGGCAGGAACAAGAGACCCAGTACTTC,CASSPRWQEQETQYF
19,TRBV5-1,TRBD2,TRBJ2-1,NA,TGCGCCAGCAGCTGGGCCGGGACTAGCGGGGGGGCCATTTACAATGAGCAGTTCTTC,CASSWAGTSGGAIYNEQFF
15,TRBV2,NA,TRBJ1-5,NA,TGTGCCAGCAGTGACGGGGGGATTCGCAATCAGCCCCAGCATTTT,CASSDGGIRNQPQHF
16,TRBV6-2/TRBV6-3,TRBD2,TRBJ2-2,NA,TGTGCCAGCAGTTACTCTAGCGGGAGGAACACCGGGGAGCTGTTTTTT,CASSYSSGRNTGELFF
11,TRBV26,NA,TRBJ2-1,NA,TGTGCCAGCAGGCAGGGTAATGAGCAGTTCTTC,CASRQGNEQFF
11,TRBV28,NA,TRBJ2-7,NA,TGTGCCAGCAGTTTAGTGCGGGAGCAGTACTTC,CASSLVREQYF
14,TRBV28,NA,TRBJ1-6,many,TGTGCCAGCAGCCCAGGGTTTCGACGGCCACCCCTCCACTTT,CASSPGFRRPPLHF
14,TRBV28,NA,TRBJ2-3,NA,TGTGCCAGCAGTGCGGACGGAAGCACAGATACGCAGTATTTT,CASSADGSTDTQYF
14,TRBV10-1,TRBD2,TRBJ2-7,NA,TGCGCCAGCAGTGACGGCGGGAGTAGCTACGAGCAGTACTTC,CASSDGGSSYEQYF